The clone carrying this TCR beta chain was picked up a small number of times. Antigen unknown. One entry per CDR3 protein results from TCRdb running MiXCR on the 5' RACE reads. The table has some 420,000 distinct CDR3 sequences, around 19% seen once. The sample originates from a study of T cells after yellow fever vaccination. General observations from the study: A small proportion of clonotypes was detected in both the CD4 and CD8 compartments. Detected again after the booster were most primary-vaccination clones, at 95% to 98% CD4 and 80% to 90% CD8.

V lost 2 bases to trimming and J lost 5 bases, with 12 bases between them. The CDR3 length is 14 residues. Per the germline V gene, CDR1 is LGHNA and CDR2 is YSLEER. The chain uses TRBV4-3 and TRBJ1-2, with D perhaps matching TRBD1 (6 bases). The clonotype was recovered from a man younger than 35 who received the YFV17D yellow fever vaccine. The sample in question was PBMCs, obtained before the yellow fever booster vaccination. As DNA, the CDR3 is TGCGCCAGCAGCCAAAGGGACAAAGGGTATGGCTACACCTTC. It specifies CASSQRDKGYGYTF.